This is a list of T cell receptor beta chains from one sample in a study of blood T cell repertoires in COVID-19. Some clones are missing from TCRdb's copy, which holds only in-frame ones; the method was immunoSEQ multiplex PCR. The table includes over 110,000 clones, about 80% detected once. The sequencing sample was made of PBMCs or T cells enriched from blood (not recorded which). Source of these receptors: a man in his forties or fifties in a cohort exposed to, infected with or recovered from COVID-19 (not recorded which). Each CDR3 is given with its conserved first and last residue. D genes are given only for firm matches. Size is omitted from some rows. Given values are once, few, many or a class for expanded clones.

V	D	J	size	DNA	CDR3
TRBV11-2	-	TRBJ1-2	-	TGTGCCAGCAGCTCGTTTGGGGCGGACGTCTATGGCTACACCTTC	CASSSFGADVYGYTF
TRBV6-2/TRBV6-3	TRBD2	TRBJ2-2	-	TGTGCCAGCAGTGAGATAGCGGGAGTTTACGGGGAGCTGTTTTTT	CASSEIAGVYGELFF
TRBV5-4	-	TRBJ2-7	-	TGTGCCAGCAGCCCGCGAATATTCCCCTACGAGCAGTACTTC	CASSPRIFPYEQYF
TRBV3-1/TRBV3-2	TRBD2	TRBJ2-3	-	TGTGCCAGCAGTCCCACTAGCGGTAGCACAGATACGCAGTATTTT	CASSPTSGSTDTQYF
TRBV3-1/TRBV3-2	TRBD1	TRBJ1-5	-	TGTGCCAGCAGTTTAGGACAGGGTGAACAGCCCCAGCATTTT	CASSLGQGEQPQHF
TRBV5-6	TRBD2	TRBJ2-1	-	TGTGCCAGCAGCTTGGGAGGGACTAGCTACAATGAGCAGTTCTTC	CASSLGGTSYNEQFF
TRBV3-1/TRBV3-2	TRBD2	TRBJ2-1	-	TGTGCCAGCAGCCAAGATCCTGGTAGCGGGAGACTGCGCAATGAGCAGTTCTTC	CASSQDPGSGRLRNEQFF
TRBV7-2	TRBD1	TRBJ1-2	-	TGTGCCAGCAGCTCTACCGCCGCGGGGACAGCCTATGGCTACACCTTC	CASSSTAAGTAYGYTF
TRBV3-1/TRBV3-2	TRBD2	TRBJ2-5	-	TGTGCCAGCAGCCTCGAAGGGCTAGCGGGAGCTTGGGAGACCCAGTACTTC	CASSLEGLAGAWETQYF
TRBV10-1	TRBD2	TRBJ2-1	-	TGCGCCAGCAACAGCGGGGGACGGAATGAGCAGTTCTTC	CASNSGGRNEQFF
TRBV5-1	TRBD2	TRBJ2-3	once	TGCGCCAGCAGCTTGGGTTCTAGCGGGGGGTCAGATACGCAGTATTTT	CASSLGSSGGSDTQYF
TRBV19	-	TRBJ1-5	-	TGTGCCAGTACCGATATTGGGGGGTATAGCAATCAGCCCCAGCATTTT	CASTDIGGYSNQPQHF
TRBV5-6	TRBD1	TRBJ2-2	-	TGTGCCAGCAGCTCCTACAGGGGGCGAGCCGGGGAGCTGTTTTTT	CASSSYRGRAGELFF
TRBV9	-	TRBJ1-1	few	TGTGCCAGCAGCGTGACAGAGAGCACTGAAGCTTTCTTT	CASSVTESTEAFF
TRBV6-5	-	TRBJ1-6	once	TGTGCCAGCAGTTATACAGACAACACGGCACCCCTCCACTTT	CASSYTDNTAPLHF
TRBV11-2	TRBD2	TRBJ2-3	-	TGTGCCAGCAGCTTAGGGGAGGGAGCGGGAGGCCTCACAGATACGCAGTATTTT	CASSLGEGAGGLTDTQYF
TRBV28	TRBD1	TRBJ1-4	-	TGTGCCAGCATTCCCGCCTCGAACAGGGGGGAAGTGTTTTTT	CASIPASNRGEVFF
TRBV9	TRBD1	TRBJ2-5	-	TGTGCCAGCAGCCTAGGGACAGGCCCTGTAGAGACCCAGTACTTC	CASSLGTGPVETQYF
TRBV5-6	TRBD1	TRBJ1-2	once	TGTGCCAGCATTTTAGGAGCGGGGACAGGGGCCCTCTATGGCTACACCTTC	CASILGAGTGALYGYTF
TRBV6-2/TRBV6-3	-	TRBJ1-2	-	TGTGCCAGCAGTCCCAATAACTATGGCTACACCTTC	CASSPNNYGYTF
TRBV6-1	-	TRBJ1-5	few	TGTGCCAGCAGTGAAGCCATGAGTCAGCCCCAGCATTTT	CASSEAMSQPQHF
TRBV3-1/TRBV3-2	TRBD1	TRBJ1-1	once	TGTGCCAGCGTCCGGGACAGGGGGTTCAGCACTGAAGCTTTCTTT	CASVRDRGFSTEAFF
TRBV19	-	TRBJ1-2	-	TGTGCCAGTAGTAGGCGGGCGGGGCTCGACTATGGCTACACCTTC	CASSRRAGLDYGYTF
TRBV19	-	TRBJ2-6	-	TGTGCCAGTAGTCCGCGGACAAGCGACTCTGGGGCCAACGTCCTGACTTTC	CASSPRTSDSGANVLTF
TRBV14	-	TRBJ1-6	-	TGTGCCAGCAGCCAACAACTCAATTCACCCCTCCACTTT	CASSQQLNSPLHF
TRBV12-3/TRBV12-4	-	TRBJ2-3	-	TGTGCCAGCGGCCTGCAGGGGGATACGCAGTATTTT	CASGLQGDTQYF
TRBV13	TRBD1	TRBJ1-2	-	TGTGCCAGCAGCTTATTAGGCGGGACAGACTATGGCTACACCTTC	CASSLLGGTDYGYTF
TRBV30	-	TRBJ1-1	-	TGTGCCTGGACCGTGACAGGGAACACTGAAGCTTTCTTT	CAWTVTGNTEAFF
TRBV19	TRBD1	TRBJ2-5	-	TGTGCCAGTAGTGTACAGGGGGGACAAGAGACCCAGTACTTC	CASSVQGGQETQYF
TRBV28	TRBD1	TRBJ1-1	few	TGTGCCAGCAGGACAGGGATTTTGACTGAAGCTTTCTTT	CASRTGILTEAFF
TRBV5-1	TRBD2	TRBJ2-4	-	TGCGCCAGCAGCTTGGACGGTAGCGGGAGGATAAACATTCAGTACTTC	CASSLDGSGRINIQYF
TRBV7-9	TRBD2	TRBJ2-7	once	TGTGCCAGCAGCCCCAACGTAGCGGGAGTGGAGGAGCAGTACTTC	CASSPNVAGVEEQYF
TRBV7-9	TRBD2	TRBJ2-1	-	TGTGCCAGCAGCGCAACTAGCGACCCCTACAATGAGCAGTTCTTC	CASSATSDPYNEQFF
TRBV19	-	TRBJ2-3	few	TGTGCCAGTTTAGGGCGGGGCACAGATACGCAGTATTTT	CASLGRGTDTQYF
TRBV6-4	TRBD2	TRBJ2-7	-	TGTGCCAGCCCACTGGGACTAGCGGGACCGAGGCCCTACGAGCAGTACTTC	CASPLGLAGPRPYEQYF
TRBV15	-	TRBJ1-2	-	TGTGCCACCAGCGTGATGAGGAACTATGGCTACACCTTC	CATSVMRNYGYTF
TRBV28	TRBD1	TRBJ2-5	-	TGTGCCAGCAGTTCGGGACAGCAGTACCAAGAGACCCAGTACTTC	CASSSGQQYQETQYF
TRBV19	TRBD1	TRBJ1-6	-	TGTGCCAGTAGTATTACAGGGGCGTTCCCGAATTCACCCCTCCACTTT	CASSITGAFPNSPLHF
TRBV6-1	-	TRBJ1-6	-	TGTGCCAGCAGTGACAGGGGTGAATATAAGGGTTCACCCCTCCACTTT	CASSDRGEYKGSPLHF
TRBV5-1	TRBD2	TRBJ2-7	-	TGCGCCAGCAGCCGGACTAGCGGGAGTTACTACGAGCAGTACTTC	CASSRTSGSYYEQYF
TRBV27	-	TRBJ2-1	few	TGTGCCAGCAGTTTCAGTCCGTGGAATGAGCAGTTCTTC	CASSFSPWNEQFF
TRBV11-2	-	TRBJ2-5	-	TGTGCCAGCAGCCTCGAGCGTGTAGAGACCCAGTACTTC	CASSLERVETQYF
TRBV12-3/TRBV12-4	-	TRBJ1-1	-	TGTGCCAGCAGTCCAGGATTTAACACTGAAGCTTTCTTT	CASSPGFNTEAFF
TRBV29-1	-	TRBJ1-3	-	TGCAGCGTTGTGTGGGGGGCTGGAAACACCATATATTTT	CSVVWGAGNTIYF
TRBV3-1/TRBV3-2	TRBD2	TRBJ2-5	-	TGTGCCAGCAGCCTCTCCGGGACTAGTAAGGAGACCCAGTACTTC	CASSLSGTSKETQYF
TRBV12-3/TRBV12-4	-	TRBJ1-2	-	TGTGCCAGCAGCAACAACAGGGTTTATGGCTACACCTTC	CASSNNRVYGYTF
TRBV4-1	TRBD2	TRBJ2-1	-	TGCGCCAGCAGCCGAGGACTAGCGGCCTCCTACAATGAGCAGTTCTTC	CASSRGLAASYNEQFF
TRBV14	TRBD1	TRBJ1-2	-	TGTGCCAGCAGCCAACAGGGGGTGATTGGCTACACCTTC	CASSQQGVIGYTF